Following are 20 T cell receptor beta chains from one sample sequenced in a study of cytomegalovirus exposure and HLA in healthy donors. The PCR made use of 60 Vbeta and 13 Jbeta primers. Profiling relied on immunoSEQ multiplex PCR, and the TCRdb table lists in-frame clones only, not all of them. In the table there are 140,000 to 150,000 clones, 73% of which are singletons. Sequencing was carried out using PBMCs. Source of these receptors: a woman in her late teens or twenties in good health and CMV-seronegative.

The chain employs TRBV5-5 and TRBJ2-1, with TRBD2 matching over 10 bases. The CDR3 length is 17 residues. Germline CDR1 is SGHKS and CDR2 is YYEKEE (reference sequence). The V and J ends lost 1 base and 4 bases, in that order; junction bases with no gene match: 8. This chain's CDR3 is CASSLSLAGVGYNEQFF. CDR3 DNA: TGTGCCAGCAGCTTGTCGCTAGCGGGAGTTGGGTACAATGAGCAGTTCTTC.

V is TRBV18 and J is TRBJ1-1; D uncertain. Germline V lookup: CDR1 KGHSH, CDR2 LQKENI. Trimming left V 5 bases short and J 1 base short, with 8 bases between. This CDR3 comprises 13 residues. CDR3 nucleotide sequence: TGTGCCAGCTCATCAGGCGCGAACACTGAAGCTTTCTTT. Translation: CASSSGANTEAFF.

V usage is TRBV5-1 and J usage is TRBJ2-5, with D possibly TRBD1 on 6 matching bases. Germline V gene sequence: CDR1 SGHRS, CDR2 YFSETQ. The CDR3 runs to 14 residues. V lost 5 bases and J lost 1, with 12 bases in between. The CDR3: CASRNGQLQETQYF. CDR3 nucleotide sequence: TGCGCCAGCAGAAACGGACAGCTCCAAGAGACCCAGTACTTC.

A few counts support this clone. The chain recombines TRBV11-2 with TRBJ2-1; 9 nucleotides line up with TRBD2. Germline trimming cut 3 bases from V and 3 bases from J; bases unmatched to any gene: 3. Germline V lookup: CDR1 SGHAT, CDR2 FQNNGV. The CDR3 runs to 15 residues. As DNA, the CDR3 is TGTGCCAGCAGCTTCGGACTAGCGCTCTACAATGAGCAGTTCTTC. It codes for CASSFGLALYNEQFF.

CDR3 sequence reads: CASSLSGNTEAFF. CDR3 sequence (DNA): TGTGCCAGCAGTTTGAGTGGGAACACTGAAGCTTTCTTT. This sequence joins TRBV25-1 and TRBJ1-1; no clear D. The germline V and J ends were trimmed by 5 bases and 1 base, with 8 bases remaining between them. CDR1 and CDR2 (germline): MGHDK, SYGVNS. This CDR3 region has 13 residues.

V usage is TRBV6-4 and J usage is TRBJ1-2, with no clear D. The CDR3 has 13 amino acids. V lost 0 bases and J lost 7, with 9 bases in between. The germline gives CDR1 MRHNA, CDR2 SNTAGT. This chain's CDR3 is CASSDSSRGGYTF. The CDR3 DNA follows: TGTGCCAGCAGTGACTCGAGTCGTGGTGGCTACACCTTC.

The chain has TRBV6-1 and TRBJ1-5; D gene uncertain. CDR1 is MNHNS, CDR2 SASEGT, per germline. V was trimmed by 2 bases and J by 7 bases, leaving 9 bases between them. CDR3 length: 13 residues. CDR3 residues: CASSELAFQPQHF. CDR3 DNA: TGTGCCAGCAGTGAATTGGCCTTCCAGCCCCAGCATTTT.

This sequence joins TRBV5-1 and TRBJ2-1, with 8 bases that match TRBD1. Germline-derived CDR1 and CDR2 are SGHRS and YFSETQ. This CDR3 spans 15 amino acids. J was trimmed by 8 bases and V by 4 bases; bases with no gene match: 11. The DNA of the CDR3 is TGCGCCAGCAGCGGACAGGGAAGGGCTTTAGATGAGCAGTTCTTC. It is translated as CASSGQGRALDEQFF. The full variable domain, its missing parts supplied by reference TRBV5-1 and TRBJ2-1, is KAGVTQTPRYLIKTRGQQVTLSCSPISGHRSVSWYQQTPGQGLQFLFEYFSETQRNKGNFPGRFSGRQFSNSRSEMNVSTLELGDSALYLCASSGQGRALDEQFFGPGTRLTVL.

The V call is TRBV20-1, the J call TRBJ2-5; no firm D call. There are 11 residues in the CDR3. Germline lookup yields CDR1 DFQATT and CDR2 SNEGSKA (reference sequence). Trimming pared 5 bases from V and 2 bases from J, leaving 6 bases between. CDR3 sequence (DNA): TGCAGTGCTTTTACTCAAGAGACCCAGTACTTC. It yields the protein CSAFTQETQYF.

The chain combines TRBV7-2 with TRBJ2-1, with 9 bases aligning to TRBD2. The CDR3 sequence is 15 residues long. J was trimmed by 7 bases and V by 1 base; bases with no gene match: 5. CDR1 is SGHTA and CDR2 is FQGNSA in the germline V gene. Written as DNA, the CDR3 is TGTGCCAGCAGCTTAGTGACTAGCGGTACGAATGAGCAGTTCTTC. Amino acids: CASSLVTSGTNEQFF.

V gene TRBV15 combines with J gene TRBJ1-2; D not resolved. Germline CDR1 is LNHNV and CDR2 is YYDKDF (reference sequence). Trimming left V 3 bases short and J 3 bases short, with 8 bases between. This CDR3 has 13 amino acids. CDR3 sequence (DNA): TGTGCCACCAGCAGTGCTGAGCACTATGGCTACACCTTC. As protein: CATSSAEHYGYTF.

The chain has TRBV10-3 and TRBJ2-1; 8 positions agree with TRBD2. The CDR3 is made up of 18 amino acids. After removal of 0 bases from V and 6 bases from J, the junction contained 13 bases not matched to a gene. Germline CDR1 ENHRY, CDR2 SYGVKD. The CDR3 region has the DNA TGTGCCATCAGTGAGTCGGTACTAGCGGTTGCCGGGGCCAATGAGCAGTTCTTC. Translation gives CAISESVLAVAGANEQFF.

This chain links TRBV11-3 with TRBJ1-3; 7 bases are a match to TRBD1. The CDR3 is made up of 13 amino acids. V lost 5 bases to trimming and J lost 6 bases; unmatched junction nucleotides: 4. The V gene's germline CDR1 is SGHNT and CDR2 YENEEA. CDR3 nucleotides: TGTGCCAGCAGCAGGGGGCTGACAAACACCATATATTTT. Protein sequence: CASSRGLTNTIYF.

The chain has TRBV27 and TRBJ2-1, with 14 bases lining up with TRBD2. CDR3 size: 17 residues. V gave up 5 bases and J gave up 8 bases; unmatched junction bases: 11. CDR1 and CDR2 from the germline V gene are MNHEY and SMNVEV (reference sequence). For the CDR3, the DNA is TGTGCCAGCAGTCCTACACCGGGACTAGCGGGAGAGGATGAGCAGTTCTTC. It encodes CASSPTPGLAGEDEQFF.

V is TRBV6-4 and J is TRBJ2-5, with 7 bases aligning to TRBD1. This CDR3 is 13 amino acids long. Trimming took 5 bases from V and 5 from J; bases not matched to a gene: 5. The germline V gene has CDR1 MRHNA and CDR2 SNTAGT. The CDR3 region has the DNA TGTGCCAGCAGTCCTACGACAGGGGAGACCCAGTACTTC. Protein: CASSPTTGETQYF.

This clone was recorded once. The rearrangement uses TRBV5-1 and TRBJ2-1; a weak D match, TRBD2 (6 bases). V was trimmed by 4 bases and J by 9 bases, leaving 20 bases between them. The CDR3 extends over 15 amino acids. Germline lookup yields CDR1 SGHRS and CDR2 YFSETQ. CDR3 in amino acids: CASSLIPGPAGEQFF. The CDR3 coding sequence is TGCGCCAGCAGCCTGATCCCGGGGCCAGCGGGTGAGCAGTTCTTC.

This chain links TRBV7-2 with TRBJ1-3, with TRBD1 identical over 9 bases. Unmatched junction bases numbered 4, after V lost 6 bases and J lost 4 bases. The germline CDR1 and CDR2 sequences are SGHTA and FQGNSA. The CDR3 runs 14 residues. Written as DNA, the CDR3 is TGTGCCAGCAGACAGGGGGCTACGGGAAACACCATATATTTT. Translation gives CASRQGATGNTIYF.

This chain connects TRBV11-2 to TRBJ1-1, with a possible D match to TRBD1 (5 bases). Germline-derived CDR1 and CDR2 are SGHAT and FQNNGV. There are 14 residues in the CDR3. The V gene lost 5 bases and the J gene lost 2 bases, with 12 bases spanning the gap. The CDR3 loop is CASSKWTPNTEAFF. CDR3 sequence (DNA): TGTGCCAGCAGCAAATGGACACCTAACACTGAAGCTTTCTTT.

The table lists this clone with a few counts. CDR3 sequence reads: CATRNSNYGYTF. CDR3 in DNA: TGTGCCACCAGGAACTCTAACTATGGCTACACCTTC. V gene TRBV27 combines with J gene TRBJ1-2, with D hard to call. This CDR3 is 12 amino acids long. The V gene lost 10 bases and the J gene lost 0 bases, with 9 bases spanning the gap. The germline CDR1 and CDR2 sequences are MNHEY and SMNVEV (reference sequence).

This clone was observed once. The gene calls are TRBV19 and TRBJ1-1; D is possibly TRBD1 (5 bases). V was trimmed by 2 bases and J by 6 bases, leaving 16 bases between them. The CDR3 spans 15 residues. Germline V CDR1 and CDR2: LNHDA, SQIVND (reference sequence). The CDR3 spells CASSIKAGRAAEAFF. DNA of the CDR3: TGTGCCAGTAGTATAAAAGCGGGCAGGGCCGCTGAAGCTTTCTTT.